The 30 T cell receptor beta chains in this list originate from one sample, sequenced in a study of T cell responses to AZD1222 COVID-19 vaccine. TCRdb's table, derived via immunoSEQ multiplex PCR, lists solely in-frame clones and lacks some. The table shows some 89,000 clones, with roughly 87% occurring only once. The material sequenced was peripheral blood, taken on day 0 of AZD1222 vaccination. These receptors were collected from an adult in good health.

V usage is TRBV3-1 (or the pseudogene TRBV3-2) and J usage is TRBJ1-3, with 7 bases aligning to TRBD1. This CDR3 region has 14 residues. Germline values: CDR1 LGHDT, CDR2 YNNKEL (reference sequence). After removal of 4 bases from V and 2 bases from J, the junction contained 2 bases not matched to a gene. In nucleotides, the CDR3 is TGTGCCAGCAGCCCACAGGGGCCTGGAAACACCATATATTTT. Translating it yields CASSPQGPGNTIYF.

V usage is TRBV14 and J usage is TRBJ1-3; the D is unclear. Germline CDR1 is SGHDN and CDR2 is FVKESK. Trimming removed 1 base at V and 3 bases at J, with 7 bases between. The CDR3 contains 14 residues. CDR3 loop: CASSQGSSGNTIYF. The CDR3 DNA follows: TGTGCCAGCAGCCAAGGAAGCAGTGGAAACACCATATATTTT.

CDR3 nucleotide sequence: TGTGCCAGCAGCTTGGGGGCGGGGATCCCCTACGAGCAGTACTTC. Protein sequence: CASSLGAGIPYEQYF. This chain uses TRBV5-5 with TRBJ2-7; tentative D call: TRBD2 (6 bases). CDR1 and CDR2 from the germline V gene are SGHKS and YYEKEE (reference sequence). V shed 0 bases and J shed 2 bases, with 12 bases lying between them. This CDR3 comprises 15 residues.

This clone appeared a few times. The chain has TRBV5-4 and TRBJ1-1; tentatively, D is TRBD1 (5 bases). Germline V lookup: CDR1 SGHNT, CDR2 YYREEE (reference sequence). The CDR3 runs 15 residues. Trimming cost V 4 bases and J 2 bases, with 15 bases left between them. The CDR3 region has the DNA TGTGCCAGCAGCGGGGACCGGGGTTCAAACACTGAAGCTTTCTTT. Amino acids: CASSGDRGSNTEAFF.

The rearrangement uses TRBV10-2 and TRBJ1-2; D remains ambiguous. In germline, CDR1 is WSHSY, CDR2 SAAADI. Trimming took off 3 bases at V and 4 bases at J, with 12 bases between the two ends. The CDR3 runs to 14 residues. CDR3: CASSESTATYGYTF. CDR3 bases: TGCGCCAGCAGTGAAAGTACAGCCACCTATGGCTACACCTTC.

The genes are TRBV29-1 and TRBJ1-4; D unclear. CDR3 length: 12 residues. The V gene lost 6 bases and the J gene lost 5 bases, with 10 bases spanning the gap. Germline loops: CDR1 SQVTM, CDR2 ANQGSEA. CDR3 amino acids: CSVLVLNEKLFF. The CDR3 DNA follows: TGCAGCGTCCTGGTCTTGAATGAAAAACTGTTTTTT.

The genes are TRBV6-2 or TRBV6-3 and TRBJ1-1; unclear D gene. The CDR3 spans 13 residues. Germline CDR1 MNHEY, CDR2 SVGEGT. The V end was cut by 0 bases, the J end by 3 bases, with 5 bases between. The CDR3 spells CASSYSRDTEAFF. CDR3 DNA sequence: TGTGCCAGCAGTTACTCTCGGGACACTGAAGCTTTCTTT.

The chain couples TRBV12-3 or TRBV12-4 to TRBJ2-7, with 7 positions matching TRBD1. The CDR3 contains 13 residues. V lost 6 bases, J lost 2 bases, and 4 bases stayed unmatched. The CDR3 DNA reads TGTGCCAGCAGCCGGGGACAGACCTACGAGCAGTACTTC. Its protein is CASSRGQTYEQYF.

The V and J genes are TRBV4-1 and TRBJ2-5; D possibly corresponds to TRBD1 (6 bases). Germline-derived CDR1 and CDR2 are MGHRA and YSYEKL. V dropped 0 bases and J dropped 5 bases, with 13 bases sitting between them. The CDR3 is 15 residues long. CDR3 in amino acids: CASSQDEGVPETQYF. Written as DNA, the CDR3 is TGCGCCAGCAGCCAAGACGAGGGGGTCCCTGAGACCCAGTACTTC.

The chain carries TRBV18 and TRBJ1-5, with D uncertain. The V end lost 2 bases, the J end lost 7 bases, and 12 bases lay between the germline ends. CDR3 length: 14 residues. The V gene's germline CDR1 is KGHSH and CDR2 LQKENI. The CDR3 sequence is CASSPAGGGQPQHF. The CDR3, as DNA: TGTGCCAGCTCACCAGCAGGCGGAGGCCAGCCCCAGCATTTT.

The chain combines TRBV28 with TRBJ2-7; the D gene is possibly TRBD2 (6 bases). Germline lookup yields CDR1 MDHEN and CDR2 SYDVKM. V was trimmed by 6 bases and J by 5 bases, leaving 23 bases between them. The CDR3 runs 16 residues. In DNA, the CDR3 is TGTGCCAGCAGGATACCCGGGACTGGAAGGAGCCACGAGCAGTACTTC. The encoded protein is CASRIPGTGRSHEQYF.

Note on this clone: The same CDR3 is also encoded by other DNA sequences in this sample. The CDR3 loop reads CASSLALGNTIYF. The CDR3 coding sequence is TGTGCCAGCAGTTTAGCACTTGGAAACACCATATATTTT. The chain uses TRBV12-3 or TRBV12-4 and TRBJ1-3; D remains unclear. Trimming shortened V by 0 bases and J by 3 bases, and 3 bases separated the two germline ends. The CDR3 contains 13 residues.

V gene TRBV19 combines with J gene TRBJ1-6; D not certain. Trimming pared 2 bases from V and 0 bases from J, leaving 8 bases between. Germline V lookup: CDR1 LNHDA, CDR2 SQIVND (reference sequence). This CDR3 is 16 amino acids long. The CDR3: CASSIIHSSYNSPLHF. The DNA of the CDR3 is TGTGCCAGTAGTATAATCCACTCCTCCTATAATTCACCCCTCCACTTT.

This rearrangement joins TRBV27 to TRBJ2-2; D unclear. There are 13 residues in the CDR3. CDR1 is MNHEY, CDR2 SMNVEV, per germline (reference sequence). V dropped 1 base and J dropped 3 bases, with 3 bases sitting between them. The CDR3 is CASSLWDTGELFF. The CDR3 nucleotides are TGTGCCAGCAGTTTATGGGACACCGGGGAGCTGTTTTTT.

The rearrangement links TRBV2 to TRBJ1-6; D is uncertain. The CDR3 has 16 residues. CDR1 and CDR2 from the germline V gene are SNHLY and FYNNEI. V was pared by 6 bases and J by 1 base, with 13 bases between. The CDR3 protein is CASRDERVSYNSPLHF. CDR3 nucleotides: TGTGCCAGCAGGGACGAACGGGTATCCTATAATTCACCCCTCCACTTT.

The CDR3 DNA reads TGTGCCAGCTCACCAATAGTGGGCCGAACACGCTACGAGCAGTACTTC. Its translation: CASSPIVGRTRYEQYF. The chain employs TRBV18 and TRBJ2-7, with unresolved D. This CDR3 spans 16 amino acids. The V end was cut by 2 bases, the J end by 3 bases, with 17 bases between. Germline-derived CDR1 and CDR2 are KGHSH and LQKENI.

This chain connects TRBV30 to TRBJ1-2; D is perhaps TRBD1 (5 bases). Trimming took off 2 bases at V and 4 bases at J, with 11 bases between the two ends. CDR1 and CDR2 from the germline V gene are GTSNPN and SVGIG (reference sequence). This CDR3 comprises 13 residues. CDR3 sequence (DNA): TGTGCCTGGAGTCCCCCTACAGGCTATGGCTACACCTTC. It codes for CAWSPPTGYGYTF.

The V and J genes are TRBV11-2 and TRBJ2-2; the D gene is possibly TRBD1 (6 bases). The CDR3 length is 19 residues. Trimming cost V 5 bases and J 6 bases, with 28 bases left between them. Per the germline V gene, CDR1 is SGHAT and CDR2 is FQNNGV. The DNA for the CDR3 is TGTGCCAGCAGCGCTGGGTGGGGGCGAAACCTAGTAAGGGCCGGGGAGCTGTTTTTT. Residues: CASSAGWGRNLVRAGELFF.

The J gene is TRBJ1-1, the V gene TRBV7-8; D perhaps matches TRBD1 (6 bases). Germline-derived CDR1 and CDR2 are SGHVS and FQNEAQ. The CDR3 covers 16 residues. Trimming took 5 bases from V and 4 from J, leaving 20 bases between them. The CDR3 DNA sequence: TGTGCCAGCAGCCCAGTCGGGGGGCGCGTGAGCACTGAAGCTTTCTTT. Its translation: CASSPVGGRVSTEAFF.

The chain recombines TRBV3-1 (or the pseudogene TRBV3-2) with TRBJ2-5, with D perhaps TRBD1 (6 bases). The germline gives CDR1 LGHDT, CDR2 YNNKEL (reference sequence). The CDR3 loop spans 14 amino acids. Trimming shortened V by 0 bases and J by 5 bases, and 10 bases separated the two germline ends. The CDR3 is CASSQDQGKETQYF. For the CDR3, the DNA is TGTGCCAGCAGCCAAGATCAGGGGAAGGAGACCCAGTACTTC.

The CDR3 sequence is CASSGQGAREAFF. CDR3 sequence (DNA): TGTGCCAGCAGCGGGCAGGGGGCTAGGGAAGCTTTCTTT. This chain links TRBV9 with TRBJ1-1; TRBD1 agrees at 8 bases. The germline V gene encodes CDR1 SGDLS and CDR2 YYNGEE. CDR3 length: 13 amino acids. Germline trimming cut 3 bases from V and 8 bases from J; bases unmatched to any gene: 6.

The chain couples TRBV5-6 to TRBJ1-5; 7 bases map to TRBD1. Unmatched junction bases numbered 8, after V lost 0 bases and J lost 8 bases. CDR3 length equals 15 residues. From germline, CDR1 is SGHDT and CDR2 YYEEEE. The CDR3 loop reads CASSLGQGANEPQHF. The DNA for the CDR3 is TGTGCCAGCAGCTTGGGACAGGGAGCGAATGAGCCCCAGCATTTT.

The chain combines TRBV5-6 with TRBJ1-1; 8 positions agree with TRBD1. From germline, CDR1 is SGHDT and CDR2 YYEEEE. The V segment lost 2 bases and the J segment 1 base; nucleotides outside the gene matches: 4. The CDR3 extends over 15 amino acids. The CDR3 protein is CASSLRDRTNTEAFF. The DNA of the CDR3 is TGTGCCAGCAGCTTAAGGGACAGGACGAACACTGAAGCTTTCTTT.

The genes are TRBV6-5 and TRBJ1-2; D is perhaps TRBD1 (5 bases). The CDR3 has 13 amino acids. The germline V gene encodes CDR1 MNHEY and CDR2 SVGAGI. V was trimmed by 4 bases and J by 7 bases, leaving 13 bases between them. Here the CDR3 DNA reads TGTGCCAGCAGTTTCTCCAGGGTTGGTGGCTACACCTTC. Its translation: CASSFSRVGGYTF.

CDR3 sequence reads: CASSVHPTGSSGNTIYF. The CDR3 nucleotides are TGTGCCAGCAGCGTACACCCAACAGGGAGCTCTGGAAACACCATATATTTT. This sequence joins TRBV9 and TRBJ1-3, with D tentatively TRBD1 (6 bases). The CDR3 is 17 residues long. V was cut by 1 base and J by 0 bases, with 14 bases left in between. Germline CDR1 SGDLS, CDR2 YYNGEE.

This chain links TRBV3-1 (or the pseudogene TRBV3-2) with TRBJ1-2; D remains unclear. The germline V gene encodes CDR1 LGHDT and CDR2 YNNKEL (reference sequence). The CDR3 is 14 amino acids. V was clipped by 6 bases and J by 6 bases, with 17 bases between them. CDR3 DNA: TGTGCCAGCAGTCCAAGCCCAAGGGAAAATGGCTACACCTTC. Translating it yields CASSPSPRENGYTF.

The CDR3 sequence is CASSPEAGISYNEQFF. The CDR3 DNA reads as TGTGCCAGCTCACCGGAAGCGGGAATTTCCTACAATGAGCAGTTCTTC. This sequence joins TRBV18 and TRBJ2-1; TRBD2 matches 7 bases. CDR1 and CDR2 (germline): KGHSH, LQKENI. With V trimmed by 3 bases and J by 1 base, 6 bases remained unmatched. This CDR3 is built from 16 residues. Drawing the rest from reference TRBV18 and TRBJ2-1, the complete variable domain is NAGVMQNPRHLVRRRGQEARLRCSPMKGHSHVYWYRQLPEEGLKFMVYLQKENIIDESGMPKERFSAEFPKEGPSILRIQQVVRGDSAAYFCASSPEAGISYNEQFFGPGTRLTVL.

This chain uses TRBV12-5 with TRBJ2-1; 11 bases line up with TRBD2. CDR1 and CDR2 from the germline V gene are LGHNT and FRNRAP. The CDR3 loop spans 14 amino acids. V was pared by 6 bases and J by 9 bases, with 7 bases of the junction left unmatched. In nucleotides, the CDR3 is TGTGCTAGTGGCTTTAGCGGGGGGGTAAGTGAGCAGTTCTTC. Protein sequence: CASGFSGGVSEQFF. The whole variable domain, filled in from reference TRBV12-5 and TRBJ2-1, reads DARVTQTPRHKVTEMGQEVTMRCQPILGHNTVFWYRQTMMQGLELLAYFRNRAPLDDSGMPKDRFSAEMPDATLATLKIQPSEPRDSAVYFCASGFSGGVSEQFFGPGTRLTVL.

V and J are TRBV12-3 or TRBV12-4 and TRBJ1-2, with D tentatively TRBD1 (5 bases). The CDR3 totals 13 residues. V dropped 6 bases and J dropped 4 bases, with 12 bases sitting between them. Here the CDR3 DNA reads TGTGCCAGCAGCTCAGACAGTATCTATGGCTACACCTTC. It yields the protein CASSSDSIYGYTF.

The chain recombines TRBV6-5 with TRBJ2-6, with unresolved D. Germline V lookup: CDR1 MNHEY, CDR2 SVGAGI. The CDR3 length is 13 residues. The V and J ends lost 7 bases and 4 bases respectively, with 8 bases between them. The CDR3 coding sequence is TGTGCCAGCAAAGGCTCCGGGGCCAACGTCCTGACTTTC. It is translated as CASKGSGANVLTF.